These 25 T cell receptor beta chains were all obtained from the same sample, sequenced in a study of CD8+ T cells in alopecia areata. Investigators isolated RNA and reverse transcribed it into cDNA to act as the sequencing template. TCRdb's table, derived via immunoSEQ multiplex PCR, lists solely in-frame clones and lacks some. This table holds about 200,000 clones, 58% found once. The treatment here: oral pan-JAK inhibitor, 5-10 mg twice daily. The source material was CD4+ T cells sorted from blood, sampled at week 24, from a patient treated with tofacitinib. The source of these receptors is a human donor with alopecia areata.

The V and J genes are TRBV29-1 and TRBJ1-1, with no clear D. The V and J ends lost 4 bases and 6 bases respectively, with 12 bases between them. The CDR3 is made up of 12 amino acids. The germline CDR1 and CDR2 sequences are SQVTM and ANQGSEA. The CDR3 loop is CSVVWGHAEAFF. The CDR3 nucleotides are TGCAGCGTTGTGTGGGGTCATGCTGAAGCTTTCTTT.

The chain links TRBV30 to TRBJ2-1, with TRBD2 as a possible D gene (6 bases). Between the trimmed V and J ends, which lost 3 bases and 6 bases, there was a span of 15 bases. The length of the CDR3 is 14 residues. Germline V gene sequence: CDR1 GTSNPN, CDR2 SVGIG (reference sequence). In nucleotides, the CDR3 is TGTGCCTGGAGGCCGAGCGGGCAGATCAATGAGCAGTTCTTC. Translated, it gives CAWRPSGQINEQFF.

This clone was seen only a few times. The chain combines TRBV19 with TRBJ2-3; 9 nucleotides line up with TRBD2. With V trimmed by 5 bases and J by 5 bases, 11 bases remained unmatched. This CDR3 is 16 amino acids long. CDR1 is LNHDA and CDR2 is SQIVND in the germline V gene (reference sequence). The CDR3 sequence: CASSSVYRAGGDTQYF. CDR3 DNA sequence: TGTGCCAGTAGTTCCGTTTATCGAGCGGGGGGAGATACGCAGTATTTT.

The V and J genes are TRBV28 and TRBJ2-7; D gene unclear. The CDR3 is made up of 11 amino acids. V gave up 3 bases and J gave up 7 bases, with 7 bases separating them. Germline CDR1 and CDR2: MDHEN and SYDVKM. CDR3 residues: CASSFEREQYF. As DNA, the CDR3 is TGTGCCAGCAGTTTTGAGCGAGAGCAGTACTTC. The whole variable domain, filled in from reference TRBV28 and TRBJ2-7, reads DVKVTQSSRYLVKRTGEKVFLECVQDMDHENMFWYRQDPGLGLRLIYFSYDVKMKEKGDIPEGYSVSREKKERFSLILESASTNQTSMYLCASSFEREQYFGPGTRLTVT.

The chain is built from TRBV2 and TRBJ2-5; D possibly corresponds to TRBD1 (7 bases). V lost 6 bases and J lost 2, with 10 bases in between. This CDR3 is built from 13 residues. Per the germline V gene, CDR1 is SNHLY and CDR2 is FYNNEI. CDR3 nucleotides: TGTGCCAGCAGCGGGGGACAGCAAGAGACCCAGTACTTC. This translates into CASSGGQQETQYF.

This clone is a singleton in its sample. The chain employs TRBV5-6 and TRBJ2-3; 7 bases match TRBD2. CDR3 length: 16 amino acids. Germline V CDR1 and CDR2: SGHDT, YYEEEE. V was pared by 3 bases and J by 2 bases, with 9 bases of the junction left unmatched. CDR3 bases: TGTGCCAGCAGCTGGGGCCCAGCGGGATCCACAGATACGCAGTATTTT. This translates into CASSWGPAGSTDTQYF.

This clone appeared a few times. The chain uses TRBV7-2 and TRBJ2-3; 12 bases align to TRBD2. The CDR3 totals 18 residues. The ends lost 0 bases at V and 4 bases at J; junction bases unmatched: 8. Germline lookup yields CDR1 SGHTA and CDR2 FQGNSA. The CDR3 DNA reads as TGTGCCAGCAGCTTAGCGTTGACTAGCGGGAGTCTAGCAGATACGCAGTATTTT. This codes for CASSLALTSGSLADTQYF.

This clone was counted between two and nine times. This sequence joins TRBV18 and TRBJ1-4; D not certain. Germline loops: CDR1 KGHSH, CDR2 LQKENI. CDR3 length: 16 amino acids. The germline V and J ends were trimmed by 0 bases and 2 bases, with 10 bases remaining between them. In DNA, the CDR3 is TGTGCCAGCTCACCACCAGTGGGGATGACTAATGAAAAACTGTTTTTT. It yields the protein CASSPPVGMTNEKLFF. Full variable domain (missing parts from reference TRBV18 and TRBJ1-4): NAGVMQNPRHLVRRRGQEARLRCSPMKGHSHVYWYRQLPEEGLKFMVYLQKENIIDESGMPKERFSAEFPKEGPSILRIQQVVRGDSAAYFCASSPPVGMTNEKLFFGSGTQLSVL.

The gene calls are TRBV29-1 and TRBJ2-3; D is uncertain. Deletions cut 6 bases from V and 6 bases from J, with 13 bases between. CDR3 length equals 12 residues. The V gene's germline CDR1 is SQVTM and CDR2 ANQGSEA. CDR3: CSVYRTRDTQYF. The DNA of the CDR3 is TGCAGCGTCTACAGAACGAGGGATACGCAGTATTTT.

This chain links TRBV6-5 with TRBJ2-3; 8 nucleotides align to TRBD1. The CDR3 has 14 amino acids. With 8 bases clipped from V and 4 bases from J, the junction kept 8 bases outside the gene matches. The germline CDR1 and CDR2 sequences are MNHEY and SVGAGI. CDR3 residues: CASRNDRGADTQYF. The CDR3 nucleotides are TGTGCCAGCCGCAACGACAGGGGTGCAGATACGCAGTATTTT.

Comment on this clone: Germline is not matched at one junction end, which may reflect a read error. The chain has TRBV6-5 and TRBJ2-3; TRBD1 is a possible D gene (5 bases). The CDR3 consists of 13 residues. CDR1 and CDR2 (germline): MNHEY, SVGAGI. The CDR3 nucleotides read TGTGCCAGCAGACAGGACGGCACAAATACGCAGTATTTT. Its protein product is CASRQDGTNTQYF.

V usage is TRBV4-3 and J usage is TRBJ2-3; 7 bases match TRBD1. After removal of 2 bases from V and 4 bases from J, the junction contained 6 bases not matched to a gene. Germline CDR1 LGHNA, CDR2 YSLEER. This CDR3 has 15 amino acids. The CDR3: CASSQRTGLPDTQYF. The CDR3 DNA sequence: TGCGCCAGCAGCCAAAGGACAGGATTGCCAGATACGCAGTATTTT.

This chain uses TRBV15 with TRBJ2-1; tentatively, D is TRBD1 (6 bases). V was clipped by 0 bases and J by 5 bases, with 17 bases between them. The CDR3 is 17 amino acids. Germline lookup yields CDR1 LNHNV and CDR2 YYDKDF (reference sequence). This CDR3 is CATSRELDRWGHNEQFF. DNA of the CDR3: TGTGCCACCAGCAGAGAACTGGACAGATGGGGCCACAATGAGCAGTTCTTC.

This clone was observed a few times. In DNA form, the CDR3 reads TGTGCCAGTAGACGCCAGGGTCCCGGGGAGCTGTTTTTT. This encodes CASRRQGPGELFF. This chain uses TRBV19 with TRBJ2-2; D may be TRBD1 (5 bases). V lost 6 bases, J lost 6 bases, and 11 bases lay in between. The germline V gene encodes CDR1 LNHDA and CDR2 SQIVND (reference sequence). This CDR3 is 13 amino acids long.

The chain uses TRBV29-1 and TRBJ2-5; 7 nucleotides line up with TRBD2. V shed 6 bases and J 4 bases; nucleotides not matched to a gene: 11. Germline V CDR1 and CDR2: SQVTM, ANQGSEA. CDR3 length equals 14 residues. The CDR3 bases are TGCAGCGTCTTTACTAGCGCCGAGAGAGAGACCCAGTACTTC. Translation gives CSVFTSAERETQYF.

The chain couples TRBV5-6 to TRBJ2-7; a weak D match, TRBD2 (7 bases). This CDR3 contains 16 residues. Trimming removed 4 bases at V and 0 bases at J, with 17 bases between. The V gene's germline CDR1 is SGHDT and CDR2 YYEEEE. The CDR3 DNA is TGTGCCAGCAGCCTTGCTTGGCGGGGGCTCTCCTACGAGCAGTACTTC. Translation gives CASSLAWRGLSYEQYF.

The chain links TRBV30 to TRBJ2-7; 9 nucleotides agree with TRBD1. Germline V gives CDR1 GTSNPN, CDR2 SVGIG (reference sequence). This CDR3 has 12 amino acids. Trimming cost V 5 bases and J 6 bases; bases outside gene matches: 5. CDR3 nucleotides: TGTGCCTGGGGGGGACAGGGCGGCGAGCAGTACTTC. As protein: CAWGGQGGEQYF.

The chain uses TRBV5-1 and TRBJ1-1; 12 bases align to TRBD1. CDR3 size: 15 residues. The V gene's germline CDR1 is SGHRS and CDR2 YFSETQ. V was pared by 5 bases and J by 4 bases, with 6 bases of the junction left unmatched. The CDR3 DNA sequence: TGCGCCAGCAGACGAATGGGACAGGGGGCCACTGAAGCTTTCTTT. Residues: CASRRMGQGATEAFF.

V gene TRBV7-3 combines with J gene TRBJ2-1, with 10 bases fitting TRBD2. With V trimmed by 5 bases and J by 6 bases, 7 bases remained unmatched. The CDR3 spans 15 residues. Germline lookup yields CDR1 SGHTA and CDR2 FQGTGA. CDR3 protein: CASSPAGTSVNEQFF. As DNA, the CDR3 is TGTGCCAGCAGCCCCGCCGGGACTAGCGTCAATGAGCAGTTCTTC. Variable domain in full (rest from reference TRBV7-3 and TRBJ2-1): GAGVSQTPSNKVTEKGKYVELRCDPISGHTALYWYRQSLGQGPEFLIYFQGTGAADDSGLPNDRFFAVRPEGSVSTLKIQRTERGDSAVYLCASSPAGTSVNEQFFGPGTRLTVL.

The rearrangement links TRBV9 to TRBJ1-2; 8 bases line up with TRBD1. The junction had 14 bases not matched to a gene; V was cut back by 0 bases and J by 7 bases. CDR3 length equals 17 residues. Per the germline V gene, CDR1 is SGDLS and CDR2 is YYNGEE. Written as DNA, the CDR3 is TGTGCCAGCAGCGTAGGGCACGGACGGGACAGGACGAGTGGCTACACCTTC. Translating gives CASSVGHGRDRTSGYTF.

The CDR3 spells CASRRTEHYGYTF. The CDR3 DNA follows: TGTGCCAGCAGACGAACGGAGCACTATGGCTACACCTTC. The chain couples TRBV6-5 to TRBJ1-2; no clear D. The CDR3 consists of 13 residues. Germline V lookup: CDR1 MNHEY, CDR2 SVGAGI. With 6 bases removed from V and 3 bases from J, the gap between germline ends came to 11 bases.

CDR3 nucleotides: TGTGCCAGCAGTCCTTGGGGGAATGGCGCTGAAGCTTTCTTT. This gives the protein CASSPWGNGAEAFF. The gene calls are TRBV2 and TRBJ1-1, with TRBD1 as a possible D gene (5 bases). The germline V gene encodes CDR1 SNHLY and CDR2 FYNNEI. Trimming took off 5 bases at V and 6 bases at J, with 16 bases between the two ends. There are 14 residues in the CDR3. Based on the CDR3 plus reference TRBV2 and TRBJ1-1, the full variable domain is EPEVTQTPSHQVTQMGQEVILRCVPISNHLYFYWYRQILGQKVEFLVSFYNNEISEKSEIFDDQFSVERPDGSNFTLKIRSTKLEDSAMYFCASSPWGNGAEAFFGQGTRLTVV.

Turning to this clone: Germline is not matched at one junction end, which may reflect a read error. The V call is TRBV20-1, the J call TRBJ2-5; D is ambiguous. Looked up from germline, CDR1 is DFQATT and CDR2 is SNEGSKA (reference sequence). The CDR3 sequence is 11 residues long. CDR3 sequence: CSARGLETQYF. Here the CDR3 DNA reads TGCAGTGCCAGAGGCCTAGAGACCCAGTACTTC.

This rearrangement joins TRBV6-5 to TRBJ2-5; D call uncertain. V was shortened by 6 bases and J by 0 bases, with 14 bases between the two germline ends. This CDR3 is built from 15 residues. Germline-derived CDR1 and CDR2 are MNHEY and SVGAGI. Here the CDR3 reads CASSSRGGNQETQYF. CDR3 nucleotide sequence: TGTGCCAGCAGCTCTAGAGGCGGTAACCAAGAGACCCAGTACTTC.

This chain connects TRBV15 to TRBJ2-5; 9 nucleotides line up with TRBD1. The trim removed 1 base at V and 6 bases at J, leaving 3 bases unmatched. CDR1 and CDR2 (germline): LNHNV, YYDKDF (reference sequence). The CDR3 spans 14 residues. For the CDR3, the DNA is TGTGCCACCAGCAGAGGGGACAGGGAACAGACCCAGTACTTC. Amino acid sequence: CATSRGDREQTQYF.